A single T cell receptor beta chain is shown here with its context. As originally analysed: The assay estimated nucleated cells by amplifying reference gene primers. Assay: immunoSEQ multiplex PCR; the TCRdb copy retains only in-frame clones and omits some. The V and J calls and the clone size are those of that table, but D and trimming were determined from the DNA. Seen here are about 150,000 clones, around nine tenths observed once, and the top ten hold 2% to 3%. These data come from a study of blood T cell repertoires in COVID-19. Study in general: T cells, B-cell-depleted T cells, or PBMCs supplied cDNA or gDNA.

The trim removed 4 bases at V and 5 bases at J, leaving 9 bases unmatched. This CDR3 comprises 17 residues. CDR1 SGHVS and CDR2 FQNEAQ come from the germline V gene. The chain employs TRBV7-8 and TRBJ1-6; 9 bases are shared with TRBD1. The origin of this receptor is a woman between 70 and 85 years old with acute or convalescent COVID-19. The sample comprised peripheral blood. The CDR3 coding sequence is TGTGCCAGCAGCTCAACAGGGGGCGTAAACAATAATTCACCCCTCCACTTT. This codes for CASSSTGGVNNNSPLHF. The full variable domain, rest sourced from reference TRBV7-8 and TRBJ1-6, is GAGVSQSPRYKVAKRGQDVALRCDPISGHVSLFWYQQALGQGPEFLTYFQNEAQLDKSGLPSDRFFAERPEGSVSTLKIQRTQQEDSAVYLCASSSTGGVNNNSPLHFGNGTRLTVT.